The entry below describes one T cell receptor beta chain. Residents of about two dozen US areas, aged about 18 to 95 years, made up the participants. Categorization into cohorts depended on clinical history that participants reported. The sample belongs to a study of blood T cell repertoires in COVID-19. Study in general: Sources were T cells, B-cell-depleted T cells, or PBMCs; the material itself was cDNA or gDNA.

Original methodology: From reference gene primer amplification, estimates of nucleated cell counts were derived. Here immunoSEQ multiplex PCR was the method, and the copy in TCRdb shows in-frame clones only, minus some. The DNA gave D and trimming, while V, J and clone size come from that table. The sample includes 250,000 or so clones, roughly 88% of them seen just once. J gave up 9 bases and V 5 bases, and 7 bases lay outside the gene matches. Germline V gene sequence: CDR1 KGHSH, CDR2 LQKENI. The CDR3 has 14 residues. Sequencing was carried out using PBMCs or T cells enriched from blood (not recorded which). The V and J genes are TRBV18 and TRBJ2-2; 9 nucleotides align to TRBD1. This clonotype originated in a middle-aged woman who had been exposed to COVID-19. The CDR3 nucleotides read TGTGCCAGCTCATCCGGGACAGGGAACTGGGAGCTGTTTTTT. Its protein product is CASSSGTGNWELFF.